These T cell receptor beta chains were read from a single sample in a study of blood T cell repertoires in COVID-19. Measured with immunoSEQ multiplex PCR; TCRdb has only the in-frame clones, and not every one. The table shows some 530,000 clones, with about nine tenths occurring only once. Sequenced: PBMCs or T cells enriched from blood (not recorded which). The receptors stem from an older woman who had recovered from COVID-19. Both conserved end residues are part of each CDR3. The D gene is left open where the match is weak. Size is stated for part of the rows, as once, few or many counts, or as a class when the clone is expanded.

CDR3: CASGSRTRATGELFF
DNA: TGTGCTAGTGGCTCCCGGACTAGGGCCACCGGGGAGCTGTTTTTT
V: TRBV12-5
D: TRBD2
size: -
J: TRBJ2-2

CDR3: CAIGGTYNEQFF
DNA: TGTGCCATCGGGGGGACCTACAATGAGCAGTTCTTC
V: TRBV10-3
D: -
size: -
J: TRBJ2-1

CDR3: CASSQMSLAGETQYF
DNA: TGTGCCAGCAGCCAAATGTCTCTAGCAGGAGAGACCCAGTACTTC
V: TRBV3-1/TRBV3-2
D: -
size: -
J: TRBJ2-5

CDR3: CAWTTRDSGNTIYF
DNA: TGTGCCTGGACCACCCGGGACTCTGGAAACACCATATATTTT
V: TRBV30
D: -
size: -
J: TRBJ1-3

CDR3: CASSFLGLAGHSGGANVLTF
DNA: TGTGCCAGCAGTTTCTTAGGGCTAGCGGGGCACTCGGGCGGGGCCAACGTCCTGACTTTC
V: TRBV27
D: TRBD2
size: -
J: TRBJ2-6

CDR3: CASSSTGPGSNQPQHF
DNA: TGTGCCAGCAGTTCCACAGGCCCTGGGAGCAATCAGCCCCAGCATTTT
V: TRBV28
D: -
size: -
J: TRBJ1-5

CDR3: CASSRTGNGYTF
DNA: TGTGCCAGCAGCCGGACAGGGAATGGCTACACCTTC
V: TRBV5-6
D: TRBD1
size: few
J: TRBJ1-2

CDR3: CASSLVGTGRETQYF
DNA: TGCGCCAGCAGCCTTGTCGGGACAGGGAGAGAGACCCAGTACTTC
V: TRBV5-1
D: TRBD1
size: once
J: TRBJ2-5

CDR3: CASSLVPGNYGYTF
DNA: TGTGCCAGCAGCTTGGTACCAGGCAACTATGGCTACACCTTC
V: TRBV5-4
D: -
size: -
J: TRBJ1-2

CDR3: CASSKDWAQVETGGSEQYF
DNA: TGTGCCAGCAGCAAAGATTGGGCCCAGGTTGAGACAGGAGGTTCTGAGCAGTACTTC
V: TRBV21-1
D: -
size: -
J: TRBJ2-7

CDR3: CASSSWDRDYEQYF
DNA: TGTGCCAGCAGCTCTTGGGACAGGGACTACGAGCAGTACTTC
V: TRBV7-6
D: TRBD1
size: -
J: TRBJ2-7

CDR3: CASSKSGHLNTGELFF
DNA: TGTGCCAGCAGCAAATCGGGACACCTGAACACCGGGGAGCTGTTTTTT
V: TRBV14
D: -
size: -
J: TRBJ2-2

CDR3: CSAGTEDTDTQYF
DNA: TGCAGCGCCGGGACAGAAGACACAGATACGCAGTATTTT
V: TRBV29-1
D: TRBD1
size: -
J: TRBJ2-3

CDR3: CASSFRQGATEAFF
DNA: TGTGCCAGCAGTTTCCGACAGGGGGCCACTGAAGCTTTCTTT
V: TRBV27
D: TRBD1
size: -
J: TRBJ1-1

CDR3: CASRRTGDGEQFF
DNA: TGCGCCAGCAGGCGGACAGGGGATGGTGAGCAGTTCTTC
V: TRBV5-1
D: TRBD1
size: -
J: TRBJ2-1

CDR3: CASSSGVGYTF
DNA: TGCGCCAGCAGCTCAGGGGTTGGCTACACCTTC
V: TRBV4-1
D: -
size: -
J: TRBJ1-2

CDR3: CASSLVAGNYGYTF
DNA: TGCGCCAGCAGCTTGGTGGCCGGGAACTATGGCTACACCTTC
V: TRBV5-1
D: -
size: -
J: TRBJ1-2

CDR3: CASKGVDTEAFF
DNA: TGTGCCTCGAAGGGGGTTGACACTGAAGCTTTCTTT
V: TRBV2
D: -
size: -
J: TRBJ1-1

CDR3: CASSLGAGPQETQYF
DNA: TGCGCCAGCAGCTTGGGGGCGGGGCCCCAAGAGACCCAGTACTTC
V: TRBV5-1
D: -
size: -
J: TRBJ2-5

CDR3: CASSVVGDSTEAFF
DNA: TGTGCCAGCAGCGTAGTTGGGGACAGCACTGAAGCTTTCTTT
V: TRBV9
D: TRBD1
size: -
J: TRBJ1-1

CDR3: CASSPFPTGNYGYTF
DNA: TGTGCCAGCTCACCATTCCCGACAGGAAACTATGGCTACACCTTC
V: TRBV18
D: -
size: -
J: TRBJ1-2

CDR3: CSATPDNNVYYGYTF
DNA: TGCAGCGCTACGCCGGACAACAATGTTTACTATGGCTACACCTTC
V: TRBV29-1
D: -
size: -
J: TRBJ1-2

CDR3: CASSRQTGHQNTIYF
DNA: TGTGCCAGCAGCCGGCAGACAGGACACCAAAACACCATATATTTT
V: TRBV3-1/TRBV3-2
D: -
size: -
J: TRBJ1-3

CDR3: CASSEVTVYNSPLHF
DNA: TGTGCCAGCAGTGAAGTTACAGTCTATAATTCACCCCTCCACTTT
V: TRBV2
D: -
size: -
J: TRBJ1-6

CDR3: CASSLAYGGAGTDTQYF
DNA: TGTGCCAGCAGCTTGGCGTACGGGGGGGCGGGCACAGATACGCAGTATTTT
V: TRBV5-4
D: TRBD2
size: -
J: TRBJ2-3

CDR3: CASSNTGQGVPQHF
DNA: TGTGCCAGCAGTAACACGGGACAGGGAGTGCCCCAGCATTTT
V: TRBV2
D: TRBD1
size: -
J: TRBJ1-5

CDR3: CAISESLAGVNEQFF
DNA: TGTGCCATCAGTGAGTCGCTGGCGGGGGTCAATGAGCAGTTCTTC
V: TRBV10-3
D: TRBD2
size: -
J: TRBJ2-1

CDR3: CASSESRSGELFF
DNA: TGTGCCAGCAGTGAGTCCCGGTCTGGGGAGCTGTTTTTT
V: TRBV2
D: -
size: -
J: TRBJ2-2

CDR3: CASSFGRAQPQHF
DNA: TGTGCCAGCAGTTTTGGTCGAGCTCAGCCCCAGCATTTT
V: TRBV27
D: -
size: once
J: TRBJ1-5

CDR3: CASSSGGLGEKLFF
DNA: TGTGCCAGCAGCTCGGGGGGATTAGGGGAAAAACTGTTTTTT
V: TRBV5-5
D: -
size: -
J: TRBJ1-4

CDR3: CASREGVGSNQPQHF
DNA: TGCGCCAGCAGGGAAGGGGTCGGTAGCAATCAGCCCCAGCATTTT
V: TRBV5-1
D: -
size: -
J: TRBJ1-5

CDR3: CATSRGTEAFF
DNA: TGTGCCACCAGCAGGGGCACTGAAGCTTTCTTT
V: TRBV24-1
D: -
size: -
J: TRBJ1-1

CDR3: CASTPGGAEDTEAFF
DNA: TGTGCCAGCACTCCGGGAGGGGCAGAGGACACTGAAGCTTTCTTT
V: TRBV5-5
D: -
size: -
J: TRBJ1-1

CDR3: CASSGDREYF
DNA: TGTGCCAGCAGCGGGGACAGGGAGTACTTC
V: TRBV2
D: TRBD1
size: -
J: TRBJ2-7

CDR3: CASSATGDLTDTQYF
DNA: TGTGCTAGCAGCGCGACAGGGGATTTGACAGATACGCAGTATTTT
V: TRBV7-7
D: TRBD1
size: -
J: TRBJ2-3

CDR3: CASSYSRVEEQFF
DNA: TGTGCCAGCAGTTACTCGAGGGTAGAGGAGCAGTTCTTC
V: TRBV6-2/TRBV6-3
D: -
size: -
J: TRBJ2-1

CDR3: CASSLQGSSYNEQFF
DNA: TGTGCCAGCAGTCTACAGGGTAGCTCCTACAATGAGCAGTTCTTC
V: TRBV2
D: -
size: -
J: TRBJ2-1

CDR3: CASSFSGGAADTQYF
DNA: TGTGCCAGCAGCTTTAGCGGGGGGGCCGCAGATACGCAGTATTTT
V: TRBV11-3
D: TRBD2
size: -
J: TRBJ2-3

CDR3: CASSVTGVVDTEAFF
DNA: TGTGCCAGCAGCGTGACAGGGGTAGTGGACACTGAAGCTTTCTTT
V: TRBV5-6
D: TRBD1
size: -
J: TRBJ1-1

CDR3: CASSPPGDHIQYF
DNA: TGTGCCAGCAGCCCCCCGGGGGACCACATTCAGTACTTC
V: TRBV3-1/TRBV3-2
D: -
size: once
J: TRBJ2-4

CDR3: CATSEGQLANYGYTF
DNA: TGTGCCACCAGTGAAGGACAGTTAGCTAACTATGGCTACACCTTC
V: TRBV24-1
D: -
size: -
J: TRBJ1-2

CDR3: CASSTGQGLGYTF
DNA: TGTGCCAGTAGTACTGGACAGGGGCTCGGCTACACCTTC
V: TRBV19
D: TRBD1
size: -
J: TRBJ1-2

CDR3: CASSWITGANTGELFF
DNA: TGTGCCAGCTCCTGGATCACAGGGGCGAACACCGGGGAGCTGTTTTTT
V: TRBV18
D: TRBD1
size: -
J: TRBJ2-2

CDR3: CASSPAGTLSGNTIYF
DNA: TGCGCCAGCAGCCCCGCCGGGACTCTGTCTGGAAACACCATATATTTT
V: TRBV10-2
D: -
size: -
J: TRBJ1-3

CDR3: CASSQDQTGGGGYTF
DNA: TGCGCCAGCAGTCAAGACCAGACAGGGGGCGGTGGCTACACCTTC
V: TRBV10-2
D: TRBD1
size: -
J: TRBJ1-2

CDR3: CASSVNSANTGELFF
DNA: TGTGCCAGCAGCGTTAATTCTGCGAACACCGGGGAGCTGTTTTTT
V: TRBV9
D: -
size: -
J: TRBJ2-2

CDR3: CASSYTGTQYF
DNA: TGTGCCAGCAGTTATACGGGTACGCAGTATTTT
V: TRBV27
D: -
size: -
J: TRBJ2-3

CDR3: CASTSERGGVEAFF
DNA: TGTGCCAGCACCTCAGAACGGGGCGGGGTCGAGGCTTTCTTT
V: TRBV6-5
D: -
size: -
J: TRBJ1-1